This TCR beta chain is from a study of cytomegalovirus exposure and HLA in healthy donors. In the study overall: The approximately 120 validation repertoires used the same platform as the 666 first-cohort repertoires, a later analysis reported. Whole-study results and caveats: It was 150 to 200 TCR beta chains that were listed as cytomegalovirus-associated. For most TCR sequences rarity was the rule, although some public TCRs occurred in many donors.

Germline V gene data show CDR1 as WSHSY and CDR2 as SAAADI. This CDR3 is built from 15 residues. Deletions cut 3 bases from V and 4 bases from J, with 14 bases between. This clone appeared a single time. Its antigen is not known. The donors were members of the validation cohort, which comprised about 120 subjects and was separate from the first cohort of around 700 subjects. Measured with immunoSEQ multiplex PCR; TCRdb has only the in-frame clones, and not every one. The sample lists about 110,000 clones; approximately 90% were seen once. This TCR derives from a woman between 18 and 29 years old in good health and CMV-seronegative. The V and J genes are TRBV10-2 and TRBJ2-3; D may be TRBD2 (5 bases). Sample: PBMCs. The CDR3 sequence: CASSDDYLTADTQYF. The CDR3 DNA reads as TGCGCCAGCAGTGATGACTACCTAACGGCAGATACGCAGTATTTT.